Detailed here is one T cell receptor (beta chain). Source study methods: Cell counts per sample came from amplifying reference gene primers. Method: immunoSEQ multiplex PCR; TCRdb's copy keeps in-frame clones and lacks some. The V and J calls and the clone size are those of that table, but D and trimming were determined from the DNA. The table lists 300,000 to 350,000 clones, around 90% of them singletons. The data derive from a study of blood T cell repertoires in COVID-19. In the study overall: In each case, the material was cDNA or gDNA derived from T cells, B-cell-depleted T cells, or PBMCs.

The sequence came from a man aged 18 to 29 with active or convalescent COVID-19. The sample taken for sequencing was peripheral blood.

The CDR3 bases are TGTGCCAGCAGCTTAACGGGACTCGGAGATACGCAGTATTTT. Its protein product is CASSLTGLGDTQYF. This chain joins TRBV7-3 and TRBJ2-3; tentatively, D is TRBD2 (6 bases). The germline gives CDR1 SGHTA, CDR2 FQGTGA. This CDR3 is built from 14 residues. Trimming took 0 bases from V and 5 from J, leaving 9 bases between them.